The next 6 T cell receptor beta chains were all read from a single sample in a study of a mutant IDH1 vaccine in newly diagnosed glioma. Their specific antigens are unknown. Here immunoSEQ multiplex PCR was the method, and the copy in TCRdb shows in-frame clones only, minus some. The sample shows tens of thousands of clones, 65% to 90% of them seen only once. Regarding time point: week 47, end of study. Every vaccine dose comprised 300 ug of mutant IDH1 20-mer peptide plus topical imiquimod. The sample was PBMCs, taken from a glioma patient whose treatment included an IDH1 peptide vaccine. Source of these receptors: a man younger than 30 with glioma. Some clones in this sample may be carry-over from other donors' samples.

The CDR3 here is CASIRRTGGEVGAFF. The CDR3 DNA follows: TGTGCCAGCATTAGACGGACAGGGGGCGAGGTGGGAGCTTTCTTT. The chain employs TRBV6-6 and TRBJ1-1; 11 bases align to TRBD1. Germline CDR1 reads MNHNY; CDR2 reads SVGAGI (reference sequence). The CDR3 spans 15 residues. The junction had 14 bases not matched to a gene; V was cut back by 7 bases and J by 10 bases.

The rearrangement joins TRBV19 to TRBJ2-7; D is uncertain. The germline gives CDR1 LNHDA, CDR2 SQIVND (reference sequence). The CDR3 spans 14 residues. The V gene lost 5 bases and the J gene lost 1 base, with 12 bases spanning the gap. DNA for the CDR3: TGTGCCAGTAGTGACCTACTGTGGTCCTACGAGCAGTACTTC. It codes for CASSDLLWSYEQYF.

This chain's CDR3 is CASTQRGVPGELFF. The CDR3 region has the DNA TGTGCCAGCACCCAGAGGGGGGTCCCCGGGGAGCTGTTTTTT. The chain is built from TRBV6-5 and TRBJ2-2; D tentatively reads TRBD1 or TRBD2 (6 bases each). The CDR3 runs 14 residues. Between the trimmed V and J ends, which lost 7 bases and 6 bases, there was a span of 15 bases. The germline V gene encodes CDR1 MNHEY and CDR2 SVGAGI.

Comment on this clone: Other DNA variants within this sample encode the same CDR3. The chain links TRBV28 to TRBJ1-5; D may be TRBD1 (6 bases). The V end lost 2 bases, the J end lost 1 base, and 9 bases lay between the germline ends. The CDR3 runs to 15 residues. The V gene's germline CDR1 is MDHEN and CDR2 SYDVKM. CDR3 sequence reads: CASSLIQGSNQPQHF. DNA for the CDR3: TGTGCCAGCAGTTTAATACAGGGAAGCAATCAGCCCCAGCATTTT.

Remarks on this clone: A junction boundary mismatches the germline segment, possibly from a read error. The chain employs TRBV5-4 and TRBJ1-2; TRBD1 might be the D (5 bases). This CDR3 is built from 15 residues. The germline V gene encodes CDR1 SGHNT and CDR2 YYREEE (reference sequence). The chain's CDR3 is CASSLGRTANYGYTF. The CDR3 region has the DNA TGTGCCAGCAGTTTGGGACGTACGGCTAACTATGGCTACACCTTC.

The rearrangement uses TRBV5-6 and TRBJ2-2; TRBD2 is a possible D gene (6 bases). The CDR3 runs to 15 residues. Germline V lookup: CDR1 SGHDT, CDR2 YYEEEE. Trimming took off 0 bases at V and 8 bases at J, with 14 bases between the two ends. The CDR3 loop is CASSLGGGARGELFF. As DNA, the CDR3 is TGTGCCAGCAGCTTGGGCGGCGGGGCTCGGGGGGAGCTGTTTTTT. The full variable domain, its missing parts supplied by reference TRBV5-6 and TRBJ2-2, is DAGVTQSPTHLIKTRGQQVTLRCSPKSGHDTVSWYQQALGQGPQFIFQYYEEEERQRGNFPDRFSGHQFPNYSSELNVNALLLGDSALYLCASSLGGGARGELFFGEGSRLTVL.